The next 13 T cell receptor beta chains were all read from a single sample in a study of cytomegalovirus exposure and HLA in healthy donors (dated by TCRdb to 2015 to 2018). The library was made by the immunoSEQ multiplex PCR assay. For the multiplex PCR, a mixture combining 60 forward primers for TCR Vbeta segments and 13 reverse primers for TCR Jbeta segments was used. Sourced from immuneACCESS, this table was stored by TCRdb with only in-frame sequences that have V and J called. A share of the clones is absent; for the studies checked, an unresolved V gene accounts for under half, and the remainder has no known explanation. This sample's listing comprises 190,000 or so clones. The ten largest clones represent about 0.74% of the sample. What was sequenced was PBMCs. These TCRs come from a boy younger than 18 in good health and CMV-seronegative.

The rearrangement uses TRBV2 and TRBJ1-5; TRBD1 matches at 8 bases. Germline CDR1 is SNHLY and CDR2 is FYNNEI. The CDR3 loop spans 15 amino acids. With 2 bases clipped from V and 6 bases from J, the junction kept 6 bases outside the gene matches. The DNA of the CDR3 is TGTGCCAGCAGTGAATTGGGACAGGCGGTTCAGCCCCAGCATTTT. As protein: CASSELGQAVQPQHF.

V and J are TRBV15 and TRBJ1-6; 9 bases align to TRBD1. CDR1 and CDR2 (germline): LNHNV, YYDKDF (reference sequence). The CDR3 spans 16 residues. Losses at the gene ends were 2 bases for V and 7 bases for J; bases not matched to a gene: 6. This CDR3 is CATSRPDRGGNSPLHF. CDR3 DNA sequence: TGTGCCACCAGCAGACCGGACAGGGGAGGCAATTCACCCCTCCACTTT.

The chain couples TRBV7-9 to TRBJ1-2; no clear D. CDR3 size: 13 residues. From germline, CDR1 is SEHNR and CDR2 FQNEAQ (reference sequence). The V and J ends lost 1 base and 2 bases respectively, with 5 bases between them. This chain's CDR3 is CASSLVINYGYTF. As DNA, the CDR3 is TGTGCCAGCAGCTTAGTCATCAACTATGGCTACACCTTC.

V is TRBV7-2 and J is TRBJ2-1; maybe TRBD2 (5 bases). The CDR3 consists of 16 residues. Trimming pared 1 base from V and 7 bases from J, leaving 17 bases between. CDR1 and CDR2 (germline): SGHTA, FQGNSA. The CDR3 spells CASSLESRGIANEQFF. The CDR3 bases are TGTGCCAGCAGCTTAGAATCACGAGGTATAGCGAATGAGCAGTTCTTC. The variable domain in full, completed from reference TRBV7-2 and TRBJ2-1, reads GAGVSQSPSNKVTEKGKDVELRCDPISGHTALYWYRQSLGQGLEFLIYFQGNSAPDKSGLPSDRFSAERTGGSVSTLTIQRTQQEDSAVYLCASSLESRGIANEQFFGPGTRLTVL.

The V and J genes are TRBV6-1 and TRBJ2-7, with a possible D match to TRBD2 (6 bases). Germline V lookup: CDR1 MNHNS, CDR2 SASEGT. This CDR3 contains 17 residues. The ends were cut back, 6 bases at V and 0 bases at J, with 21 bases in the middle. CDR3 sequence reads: CASRELALPDGSYEQYF. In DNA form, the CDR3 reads TGTGCCAGCAGGGAACTAGCCCTCCCGGACGGCTCCTACGAGCAGTACTTC.

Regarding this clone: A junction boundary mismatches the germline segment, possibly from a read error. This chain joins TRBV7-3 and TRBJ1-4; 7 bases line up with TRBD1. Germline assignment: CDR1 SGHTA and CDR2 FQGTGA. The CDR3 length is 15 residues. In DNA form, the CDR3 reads TGTGCCAGCAGCCTAACAGGGGCGAAAGGGGAAAAACTGTTTTTT. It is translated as CASSLTGAKGEKLFF.

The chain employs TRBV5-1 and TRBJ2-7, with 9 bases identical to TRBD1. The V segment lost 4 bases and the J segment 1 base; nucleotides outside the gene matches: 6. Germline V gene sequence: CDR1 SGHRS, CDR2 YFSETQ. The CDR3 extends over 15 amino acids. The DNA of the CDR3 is TGCGCCAGCAGCCCCCGGGACAGGGCGTCCTACGAGCAGTACTTC. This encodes CASSPRDRASYEQYF.

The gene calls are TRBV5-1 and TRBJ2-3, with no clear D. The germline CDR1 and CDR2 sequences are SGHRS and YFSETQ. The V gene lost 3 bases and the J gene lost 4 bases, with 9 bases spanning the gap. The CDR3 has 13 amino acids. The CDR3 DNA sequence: TGCGCCAGCAGCTCATTCCTAGCAGATACGCAGTATTTT. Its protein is CASSSFLADTQYF.

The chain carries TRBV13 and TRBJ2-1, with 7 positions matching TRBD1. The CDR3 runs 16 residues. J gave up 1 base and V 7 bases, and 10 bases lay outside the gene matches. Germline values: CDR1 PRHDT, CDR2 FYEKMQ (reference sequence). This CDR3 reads CASTQLTGSSYNEQFF. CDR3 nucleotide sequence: TGTGCCAGCACCCAATTGACAGGGTCGTCCTACAATGAGCAGTTCTTC.

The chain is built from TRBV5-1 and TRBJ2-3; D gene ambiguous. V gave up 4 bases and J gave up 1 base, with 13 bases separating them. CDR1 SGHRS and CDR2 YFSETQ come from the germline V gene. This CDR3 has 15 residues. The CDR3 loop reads CASSPYKPRTDTQYF. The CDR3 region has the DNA TGCGCCAGCAGCCCTTACAAACCCCGCACAGATACGCAGTATTTT.

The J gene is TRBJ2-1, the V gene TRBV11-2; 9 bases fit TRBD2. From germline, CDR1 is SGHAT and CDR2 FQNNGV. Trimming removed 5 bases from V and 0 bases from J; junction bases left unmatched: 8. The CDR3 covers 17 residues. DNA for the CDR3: TGTGCCAGCAGCGGAGCGGGGGGATCGGTCTCCTACAATGAGCAGTTCTTC. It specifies CASSGAGGSVSYNEQFF.

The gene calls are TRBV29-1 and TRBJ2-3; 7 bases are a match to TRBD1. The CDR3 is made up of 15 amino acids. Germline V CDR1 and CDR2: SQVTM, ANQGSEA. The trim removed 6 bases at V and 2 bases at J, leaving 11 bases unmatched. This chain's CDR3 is CSVIRQGSLTDTQYF. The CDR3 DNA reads TGCAGCGTCATCCGACAGGGCTCCCTCACAGATACGCAGTATTTT.

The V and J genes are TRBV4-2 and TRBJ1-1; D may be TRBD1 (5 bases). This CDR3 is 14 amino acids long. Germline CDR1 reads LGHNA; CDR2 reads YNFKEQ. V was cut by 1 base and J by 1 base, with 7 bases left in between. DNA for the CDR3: TGTGCCAGCAGCCAAGTTCAGGGGAACACTGAAGCTTTCTTT. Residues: CASSQVQGNTEAFF.